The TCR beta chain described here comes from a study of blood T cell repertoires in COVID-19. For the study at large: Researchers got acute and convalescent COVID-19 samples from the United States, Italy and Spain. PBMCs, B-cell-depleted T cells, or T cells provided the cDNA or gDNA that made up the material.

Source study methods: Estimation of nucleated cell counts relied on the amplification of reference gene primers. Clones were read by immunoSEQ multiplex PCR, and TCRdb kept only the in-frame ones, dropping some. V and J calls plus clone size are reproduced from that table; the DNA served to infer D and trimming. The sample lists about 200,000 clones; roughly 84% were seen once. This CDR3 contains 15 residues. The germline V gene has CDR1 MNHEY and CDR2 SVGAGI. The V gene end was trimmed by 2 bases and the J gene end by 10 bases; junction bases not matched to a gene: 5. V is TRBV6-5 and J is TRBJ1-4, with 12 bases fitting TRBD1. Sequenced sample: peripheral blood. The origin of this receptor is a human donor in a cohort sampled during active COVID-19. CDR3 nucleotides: TGTGCCAGCAGTTACGGGACAGGGGGCCAAGTAAAACTGTTTTTT. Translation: CASSYGTGGQVKLFF.